What follows describes a single T cell receptor beta chain. There is no known antigen for this receptor. Base quality data are lacking; no much larger clone is found one base away. Each collaborating institution followed its own protocols to collect whole blood in K2EDTA tubes. For TCRbeta analysis, collaborators shipped samples in one of three forms: frozen whole blood, isolated PBMCs, or DNA extracted from either of those sample types. The data originate from a study of blood T cell repertoires in COVID-19 (dated by TCRdb to about 2020). Background for the entire study: Samples from collaborators originated in the United States, Italy and Spain and spanned both the acute and convalescent phases of COVID-19. The material from the prospective study consisted of cDNA or gDNA derived from T cells, B-cell-depleted T cells, or PBMCs. A de-identified subject ID, COVID-19 status, age in years and sex were almost always included in the sample metadata. Deeply sampled blood TCRbeta repertoires from subjects exposed to, actively infected with, or recovered from COVID-19 were included in the dataset. The samples were drawn from the first 160 participants of the ongoing ImmuneRACE study and from 1,254 subjects provided by 6 global collaborators. The repertoires were released in a freely available public database intended as a resource for research on the immune response to SARS-CoV-2. Where available, HLA class I and class II types were taken from metadata supplied by the sample provider and were not determined by assay-based typing.

The immunoSEQ Assay, a bias-controlled multiplex PCR, was used to amplify TCRbeta CDR3 regions from genomic DNA. In the original analysis: The number of nucleated cells in each sample was estimated by amplification of reference gene primers within the assay. To quantify the absolute abundance of each unique TCRbeta CDR3 rearrangement, sequence reads were collapsed and filtered. For each sample, productive Simpson clonality was calculated as the square root of Simpson's diversity index over productive rearrangements. This immuneACCESS table, as held by TCRdb, lists in-frame sequences with V and J called but not all clones. Of the missing ones, under half trace to an unresolved V gene in checked studies; the others have no known cause. For V, J and clone size, that table is used; D and trimming come from the DNA. The sample table shows approximately 160,000 clones, and around three quarters are seen once. The ten largest account for approximately 8% of the sample.

General conclusions and limits of the study: How much clinical and demographic metadata was included differed by source and by participant, and the metadata was provided uncurated.

Sequences were obtained from peripheral blood. The TCR sequence derives from a man in his 60s with acute or convalescent COVID-19.

The sequenced DNA is TGCGCCAGCAGCCAAGATAGGGACAGGGCCTACGAGCAGTACTTC. Its protein product is CASSQDRDRAYEQYF. Recombination connected TRBV4-3 to TRBJ2-7; 9 middle bases align to TRBD1. The germline V gene yields LGHNA for CDR1 and YSLEER for CDR2. V trim: 0 bases; J trim: 2 bases; unmatched bases: 2. Measured from the cysteine to the phenylalanine, the CDR3 is 15 residues long. The only DNA kept is the CDR3, 45 bases in frame from the first base.